This T cell receptor beta chain is from a study of technical replicates of blood from a handful of donors. This CDR3 region has 14 residues. Per germline, CDR1 SGHTA and CDR2 FQGNSA. The ends were cut back, 3 bases at V and 6 bases at J, with 15 bases in the middle. Sequencing used immunoSEQ multiplex PCR; TCRdb keeps in-frame clones, though not all of them. This table holds roughly 60,000 clones, nearly 90% found once. The source is a human donor in good health. Some clones in this sample may be carry-over from other donors' samples. The specimen was PBMCs. The chain recombines TRBV7-2 with TRBJ2-7; D is perhaps TRBD2 (5 bases). CDR3 sequence reads: CASSFTGIGSEQYF. The CDR3 nucleotides read TGTGCCAGCAGCTTCACGGGGATAGGGAGCGAGCAGTACTTC.